The T cell receptor (beta chain) under discussion was sequenced for a study of blood T cell repertoires in COVID-19. The overall study: Sites in the United States, Italy and Spain provided acute and convalescent COVID-19 samples. Sources were T cells, B-cell-depleted T cells, or PBMCs; the material itself was cDNA or gDNA.

Per the study methods: Amplification with reference gene primers provided the estimates of nucleated cell counts. Clones were read by immunoSEQ multiplex PCR, and TCRdb kept only the in-frame ones, dropping some. The DNA gave D and trimming, while V, J and clone size come from that table. The sample includes under 200,000 clones, about 80% of them seen just once. This clone was seen more than once but under ten times. The germline gives CDR1 MNHEY, CDR2 SMNVEV (reference sequence). The CDR3 runs 16 residues. V lost 6 bases and J lost 1, with 18 bases in between. Source material: peripheral blood. The sequence derives from a man between 70 and 80 years old with active or convalescent COVID-19. The genes are TRBV27 and TRBJ1-1; D is ambiguous. In nucleotides, the CDR3 is TGTGCCAGCAGCCGGGTGATAGTGGCAGCGAACACTGAAGCTTTCTTT. Translation: CASSRVIVAANTEAFF.